What follows are 19 T cell receptor beta chains derived from one specimen sequenced in a study of neurological immune-mediated disorders. TCRdb reanalysed the 5' RACE reads using MiXCR and keeps one entry per CDR3 protein. Here the sample spans roughly 40,000 distinct CDR3 sequences, 2.5% being singletons. Sample: PBMCs. The receptors here all came from a middle-aged man with multiple sclerosis.

This clonotype has at least ten counts. The rearrangement uses TRBV5-5 and TRBJ1-3; TRBD1 is a possible D gene (5 bases). Germline V gives CDR1 SGHKS, CDR2 YYEKEE (reference sequence). Trimming took 4 bases from V and 0 from J, leaving 26 bases between them. This CDR3 contains 20 residues. In DNA form, the CDR3 reads TGTGCCAGCAGCCCGCTCTATTTGGGTCTTATCAGGGACTCTGGAAACACCATATATTTT. Protein product: CASSPLYLGLIRDSGNTIYF.

This clonotype was detected ten times or more. The chain is built from TRBV12-3 or TRBV12-4 and TRBJ2-1; the D gene is possibly TRBD2 (6 bases). The CDR3 loop spans 16 amino acids. The V end lost 7 bases, the J end lost 0 bases, and 16 bases lay between the germline ends. This chain's CDR3 is CASKLGAGLSYNEQFF. CDR3 nucleotide sequence: TGTGCCAGCAAATTGGGAGCGGGTCTCTCCTACAATGAGCAGTTCTTC.

This clonotype was seen repeatedly, ten times or more. J is TRBJ2-1 and V is TRBV9; D remains ambiguous. Germline V gene sequence: CDR1 SGDLS, CDR2 YYNGEE. V was clipped by 4 bases and J by 0 bases, with 17 bases between them. The CDR3 consists of 17 residues. For the CDR3, the DNA is TGTGCCAGCAGCCCCCTCGGTTCGAGGAGCTCCTACAATGAGCAGTTCTTC. The encoded protein is CASSPLGSRSSYNEQFF.

This clonotype was picked up a small number of times. The rearrangement uses TRBV5-4 and TRBJ2-7; the D gene is possibly TRBD1 (6 bases). Per the germline V gene, CDR1 is SGHNT and CDR2 is YYREEE (reference sequence). CDR3 size: 12 residues. With 4 bases removed from V and 8 bases from J, the gap between germline ends came to 13 bases. The CDR3 loop reads CASSRDDRKQYF. For the CDR3, the DNA is TGTGCCAGCAGCAGAGACGACAGGAAGCAGTACTTC.

This clonotype was counted ten times or more. CDR3 in amino acids: CSAREPTGIREGYTF. For the CDR3, the DNA is TGCAGTGCTAGAGAGCCGACAGGTATCAGGGAAGGCTACACCTTC. J is TRBJ1-2 and V is TRBV20-1; perhaps TRBD1 as D (6 bases). CDR3 length equals 15 residues. CDR1 is DFQATT, CDR2 SNEGSKA, per germline (reference sequence). Trimming took 0 bases from V and 8 from J, leaving 19 bases between them.

This clonotype occurred many times. This chain connects TRBV4-1 to TRBJ2-5; D call uncertain. V lost 1 base and J 1 base, leaving 10 bases between the germline ends. The CDR3 runs to 15 residues. Germline V lookup: CDR1 MGHRA, CDR2 YSYEKL. The CDR3 protein is CASSQGGRPQETQYF. The CDR3 DNA follows: TGCGCCAGCAGCCAAGGCGGAAGACCCCAAGAGACCCAGTACTTC.

This clonotype has a count of ten or more. The chain joins TRBV20-1 to TRBJ2-7, with 7 nucleotides matching TRBD1. Germline V lookup: CDR1 DFQATT, CDR2 SNEGSKA (reference sequence). The length of the CDR3 is 14 residues. V shed 2 bases and J 3 bases; nucleotides not matched to a gene: 7. CDR3 in amino acids: CSARKGAGDYEQYF. The DNA for the CDR3 is TGCAGTGCTAGAAAGGGGGCAGGAGACTACGAGCAGTACTTC.

This clonotype was picked up many times. The J gene is TRBJ2-3, the V gene TRBV12-3 or TRBV12-4; D is uncertain. The CDR3 extends over 15 amino acids. V dropped 1 base and J dropped 0 bases, with 8 bases sitting between them. The CDR3 region has the DNA TGTGCCAGCAGTTTAGAGGTTCTGAGCACAGATACGCAGTATTTT. It yields the protein CASSLEVLSTDTQYF.

This clonotype was counted at least ten times. This chain links TRBV7-9 with TRBJ2-1, with a possible D match to TRBD2 (7 bases). Trimming took off 5 bases at V and 14 bases at J, with 16 bases between the two ends. From germline, CDR1 is SEHNR and CDR2 FQNEAQ (reference sequence). This CDR3 contains 12 residues. This CDR3 is CASSEGDYAEFF. The CDR3 DNA is TGTGCCAGCAGCGAGGGGGACTACGCGGAGTTCTTC.

This clonotype appeared many times. The chain uses TRBV20-1 and TRBJ1-2; D ambiguous. The germline V gene has CDR1 DFQATT and CDR2 SNEGSKA (reference sequence). Trimming left V 4 bases short and J 6 bases short, with 6 bases between. The CDR3 runs to 10 residues. The CDR3: CSANLDGYTF. CDR3 sequence (DNA): TGCAGTGCTAATTTAGATGGCTACACCTTC.

This clonotype was found many times. V and J are TRBV25-1 and TRBJ1-5; D is unresolved. V dropped 4 bases and J dropped 1 base, with 8 bases sitting between them. The CDR3 spans 14 residues. In germline, CDR1 is MGHDK, CDR2 SYGVNS. The CDR3 protein is CASSVTGSNQPQHF. The CDR3 DNA follows: TGTGCCAGCAGTGTTACGGGCAGCAATCAGCCCCAGCATTTT.

This clonotype showed up many times. J is TRBJ1-5 and V is TRBV6-2 or TRBV6-3, with D uncertain. Germline values: CDR1 MNHEY, CDR2 SVGEGT. Trimming took off 4 bases at V and 10 bases at J, with 11 bases between the two ends. There are 12 residues in the CDR3. The CDR3 loop reads CASSFTSYPQHF. In DNA form, the CDR3 reads TGTGCCAGCAGTTTCACTTCTTATCCCCAGCATTTT.

The V call is TRBV6-5, the J call TRBJ1-1, with D uncertain. Germline CDR1 MNHEY, CDR2 SVGAGI. The CDR3 extends over 15 amino acids. Trimming cost V 0 bases and J 4 bases, with 12 bases left between them. CDR3 DNA: TGTGCCAGCAGTTACTCAGCAAGACCCGGCACTGAAGCTTTCTTT. This encodes CASSYSARPGTEAFF.

This clonotype has ten or more counts. This sequence joins TRBV20-1 and TRBJ1-3, with a weak D call TRBD1 (5 bases). V lost 3 bases, J lost 7 bases, and 13 bases lay in between. CDR1 and CDR2 (germline): DFQATT, SNEGSKA (reference sequence). The CDR3 runs 13 residues. The CDR3 sequence is CSARSAQVNTIYF. CDR3 in DNA: TGCAGTGCTAGGAGCGCACAGGTCAACACCATATATTTT.

This clonotype came up many times. The J gene is TRBJ2-5, the V gene TRBV7-2; 13 bases agree with TRBD2. The germline gives CDR1 SGHTA, CDR2 FQGNSA. The CDR3 is 16 residues long. With V trimmed by 5 bases and J by 4 bases, 7 bases remained unmatched. The CDR3 reads CASSTGLAGIGETQYF. DNA of the CDR3: TGTGCCAGCAGCACGGGACTAGCGGGGATCGGAGAGACCCAGTACTTC. Supplemented by reference TRBV7-2 and TRBJ2-5, the full variable domain reads GAGVSQSPSNKVTEKGKDVELRCDPISGHTALYWYRQSLGQGLEFLIYFQGNSAPDKSGLPSDRFSAERTGGSVSTLTIQRTQQEDSAVYLCASSTGLAGIGETQYFGPGTRLLVL.

Details on this clonotype: This may stem from a read error, because a much larger clone lies one nucleotide away. J is TRBJ1-5 and V is TRBV27; 8 positions agree with TRBD1. In germline, CDR1 is MNHEY, CDR2 SMNVEV (reference sequence). CDR3 length: 17 amino acids. CDR3 DNA: TGTGCCAGCAGCCCAAAGGCAGGGGGCGCGTTCAATCAGCCCCAGAATTTT. It is translated as CASSPKAGGAFNQPQNF.

This clonotype was observed at least ten times. The CDR3 DNA follows: TGTGCCAGCAGCGCCGCCGGGACCCTCTATGACGAGCAGTACTTC. It translates to CASSAAGTLYDEQYF. The chain is built from TRBV9 and TRBJ2-7, with D perhaps TRBD1 or TRBD2 (5 bases each). V lost 3 bases and J 5 bases, leaving 18 bases between the germline ends. The V gene's germline CDR1 is SGDLS and CDR2 YYNGEE. The length of the CDR3 is 15 residues. The full variable domain, completed using reference TRBV9 and TRBJ2-7, is DSGVTQTPKHLITATGQRVTLRCSPRSGDLSVYWYQQSLDQGLQFLIQYYNGEERAKGNILERFSAQQFPDLHSELNLSSLELGDSALYFCASSAAGTLYDEQYFGPGTRLTVT.

The rearrangement uses TRBV11-3 and TRBJ2-3, with D unclear. Trimming took off 3 bases at V and 0 bases at J, with 7 bases between the two ends. Germline V CDR1 and CDR2: SGHNT, YENEEA. This CDR3 is built from 14 residues. CDR3 in amino acids: CASSFKFSTDTQYF. The CDR3 nucleotides read TGTGCCAGCAGCTTTAAGTTCAGCACAGATACGCAGTATTTT.

The rearrangement links TRBV7-6 to TRBJ1-1, with a possible D match to TRBD1 (6 bases). CDR1 is SGHVS and CDR2 is FNYEAQ in the germline V gene. The CDR3 extends over 15 amino acids. The V end lost 4 bases, the J end lost 4 bases, and 16 bases lay between the germline ends. The CDR3 nucleotides are TGTGCCAGCAGCTCGACTCCACAGGGAGGCACTGAAGCTTTCTTT. It specifies CASSSTPQGGTEAFF.